These 30 T cell receptor beta chains came from one sample sequenced in a study of spatial heterogeneity in lung cancer. Time point meaning: sample taken at primary tumor resection. TCRs were sequenced from unsorted whole RNA of tumor, nontumor lung or PBMC. TCRdb re-called the 5' RACE reads with MiXCR, one entry per CDR3 protein. The table records about 17,000 distinct CDR3 sequences, over 20% of them present only once. The material sequenced was PBMCs, taken at surgery. All receptors derive from a female donor with early-stage non-small cell lung cancer.

A few counts support this clonotype. The genes are TRBV19 and TRBJ1-5; tentatively, D is TRBD1 (6 bases). This CDR3 comprises 15 residues. Germline loops: CDR1 LNHDA, CDR2 SQIVND (reference sequence). V lost 5 bases, J lost 7 bases, and 18 bases lay in between. CDR3 bases: TGTGCCAGTAGTGCCTCCGGGACACTAAGCCAGCCCCAGCATTTT. Translation gives CASSASGTLSQPQHF.

This clonotype was detected ten times or more. V usage is TRBV28 and J usage is TRBJ2-1, with 8 bases fitting TRBD1. Germline CDR1 reads MDHEN; CDR2 reads SYDVKM. CDR3 length: 13 residues. The V segment lost 6 bases and the J segment 8 bases; nucleotides outside the gene matches: 6. The CDR3 DNA reads TGTGCCAGCAGGCCGGGACAGGAGTATGAGCAGTTCTTC. Amino acids: CASRPGQEYEQFF.

This clonotype was detected only once. This sequence joins TRBV4-3 and TRBJ1-5; D is undetermined. V lost 0 bases, J lost 4 bases, and 10 bases lay in between. Per the germline V gene, CDR1 is LGHNA and CDR2 is YSLEER. The CDR3 has 15 amino acids. The CDR3 sequence is CASSQDLLTNQPQHF. The CDR3 nucleotides are TGCGCCAGCAGCCAAGACCTCCTCACTAATCAGCCCCAGCATTTT.

Written as DNA, the CDR3 is TGTGCCAGCAGCCCCACAGTGGCCGGGGAGCTGTTTTTT. This encodes CASSPTVAGELFF. The rearrangement joins TRBV9 to TRBJ2-2; D unclear. Germline V gives CDR1 SGDLS, CDR2 YYNGEE. Trimming left V 4 bases short and J 6 bases short, with 10 bases between. CDR3 length: 13 residues.

This clonotype has at least ten counts. This chain joins TRBV7-2 and TRBJ1-3; no clear D. CDR1 is SGHTA and CDR2 is FQGNSA in the germline V gene. CDR3 length: 15 residues. Trimming took 1 base from V and 2 from J, leaving 9 bases between them. CDR3 nucleotides: TGTGCCAGCAGCTTAGTAGTAGGGACTGGAAACACCATATATTTT. Translation: CASSLVVGTGNTIYF.

In this sample, this clonotype turned up many times. V usage is TRBV7-2 and J usage is TRBJ1-1; no definite D call. The ends were cut back, 5 bases at V and 1 base at J, with 11 bases in the middle. Germline V lookup: CDR1 SGHTA, CDR2 FQGNSA. The CDR3 totals 14 residues. This CDR3 is CASSPWEGNTEAFF. CDR3 DNA: TGTGCCAGCAGCCCCTGGGAGGGGAACACTGAAGCTTTCTTT.

At least ten counts were recorded for this clonotype. This chain joins TRBV29-1 and TRBJ2-7, with 7 positions matching TRBD1. The length of the CDR3 is 12 residues. Germline CDR1 reads SQVTM; CDR2 reads ANQGSEA. The CDR3 is CSVRDSKYGQYV. CDR3 coding DNA: TGCAGCGTTCGGGACAGCAAGTACGGGCAGTACGTC.

This clonotype has ten or more counts. The V call is TRBV20-1, the J call TRBJ2-6; D is unclear. The CDR3 covers 18 residues. Germline V gene data show CDR1 as DFQATT and CDR2 as SNEGSKA (reference sequence). With 2 bases removed from V and 0 bases from J, the gap between germline ends came to 17 bases. CDR3 sequence reads: CSARPRRITLSGANVLTF. The CDR3 DNA reads as TGCAGTGCTAGACCCAGACGGATAACGCTCTCTGGGGCCAACGTCCTGACTTTC.

This chain connects TRBV7-2 to TRBJ1-5; 7 positions match TRBD1. V gave up 5 bases and J gave up 4 bases; unmatched junction bases: 2. CDR1 SGHTA and CDR2 FQGNSA come from the germline V gene. This CDR3 comprises 13 residues. The CDR3 nucleotides read TGTGCCAGCAGCCCACAGGGGAATCAGCCCCAGCATTTT. It specifies CASSPQGNQPQHF.

This clonotype occurred many times. This chain connects TRBV15 to TRBJ1-5; D possibly corresponds to TRBD1 (5 bases). V was clipped by 1 base and J by 7 bases, with 11 bases between them. Per germline, CDR1 LNHNV and CDR2 YYDKDF (reference sequence). The CDR3 is made up of 14 amino acids. The CDR3: CATSRGRVRQPQHF. CDR3 nucleotides: TGTGCCACCAGCAGAGGCAGGGTTCGGCAGCCCCAGCATTTT.

This clonotype was seen at least ten times. The gene calls are TRBV29-1 and TRBJ2-7, with 7 bases aligning to TRBD1. CDR3 length: 14 residues. Trimming cost V 3 bases and J 3 bases; bases outside gene matches: 8. Germline V gene lookup returns CDR1 SQVTM and CDR2 ANQGSEA. The CDR3 DNA sequence: TGCAGCGTTGATGAGACAGGGTTTCGCTACGAGCAGTACTTC. Protein: CSVDETGFRYEQYF.

The chain is built from TRBV20-1 and TRBJ2-5; 12 bases fit TRBD2. CDR1 is DFQATT and CDR2 is SNEGSKA in the germline V gene (reference sequence). This CDR3 has 13 amino acids. V was clipped by 6 bases and J by 7 bases; unmatched bases: 6. In DNA, the CDR3 is TGCAGTGCCGAGACTAGCGGGAGTGTGACCCAGTACTTC. It yields the protein CSAETSGSVTQYF.

This clonotype was seen repeatedly, ten times or more. The chain combines TRBV4-3 with TRBJ2-7; D may be TRBD2 (5 bases). CDR3 length: 15 residues. Germline-derived CDR1 and CDR2 are LGHNA and YSLEER. V was clipped by 0 bases and J by 4 bases, with 13 bases between them. The CDR3 loop reads CASSQDVGRHYEQYF. The CDR3 DNA sequence: TGCGCCAGCAGCCAAGACGTAGGGAGACATTACGAGCAGTACTTC.

This clonotype appeared a few times. This chain joins TRBV29-1 and TRBJ1-4; the D gene is possibly TRBD1 (5 bases). Trimming stripped 8 bases from V and 8 bases from J, with 21 bases between. Looked up from germline, CDR1 is SQVTM and CDR2 is ANQGSEA. This CDR3 has 14 amino acids. CDR3 coding DNA: TGCAGCACCTATACCGGGACCCAGGGAGAAAAACTGTTTTTT. Its protein product is CSTYTGTQGEKLFF.

This clonotype was detected a few times. The chain recombines TRBV20-1 with TRBJ2-7, with D perhaps matching TRBD2 (6 bases). The germline V gene has CDR1 DFQATT and CDR2 SNEGSKA (reference sequence). V was cut by 3 bases and J by 1 base, with 16 bases left in between. The CDR3 has 15 residues. The CDR3 nucleotides are TGCAGTGCTAGGGTTAGGCGGGACCTATCCTACGAGCAGTACTTC. Its translation is CSARVRRDLSYEQYF.

Within the sample, this clonotype is medium-sized. The V call is TRBV10-3, the J call TRBJ2-7; TRBD1 or TRBD2 may be the D gene (5 bases each). The CDR3 runs 14 residues. Looked up from germline, CDR1 is ENHRY and CDR2 is SYGVKD. The V gene lost 3 bases and the J gene lost 6 bases, with 15 bases spanning the gap. The CDR3 region has the DNA TGTGCCATCAGTGATCCAGACCGAGGGGTCGAGCAGTACTTC. It specifies CAISDPDRGVEQYF.

This clonotype appeared many times. This chain uses TRBV2 with TRBJ1-6; 9 nucleotides match TRBD1. Germline lookup yields CDR1 SNHLY and CDR2 FYNNEI. V trimming: 6 bases; J trimming: 9 bases; junction bases outside the gene matches: 6. The CDR3 totals 14 residues. CDR3: CASSAGTGRSPLHF. The CDR3, as DNA: TGTGCCAGCAGCGCCGGGACAGGGCGTTCACCCCTCCACTTT.

Many counts were recorded for this clonotype. The genes are TRBV5-1 and TRBJ2-1; TRBD1 matches 8 bases. CDR1 and CDR2 from the germline V gene are SGHRS and YFSETQ. V lost 0 bases and J lost 9; bases outside the gene matches: 2. The CDR3 length is 13 residues. This chain's CDR3 is CASSLAQGGEQFF. DNA for the CDR3: TGCGCCAGCAGCTTGGCACAGGGGGGTGAGCAGTTCTTC.

In its sample, this clonotype was seen many times. This CDR3 is CASSPRVRGVNTEAFF. CDR3 nucleotide sequence: TGTGCCAGCTCACCGAGGGTTCGGGGAGTGAACACTGAAGCTTTCTTT. The rearrangement joins TRBV18 to TRBJ1-1; no clear D gene. Germline CDR1 is KGHSH and CDR2 is LQKENI. The germline V and J ends were trimmed by 3 bases and 0 bases, with 14 bases remaining between them. The length of the CDR3 is 16 residues.

The sample holds many counts of this clonotype. This chain links TRBV28 with TRBJ2-5, with a tentative D call TRBD2 (6 bases). The V gene lost 6 bases and the J gene lost 5 bases, with 16 bases spanning the gap. This CDR3 comprises 14 residues. Germline-derived CDR1 and CDR2 are MDHEN and SYDVKM. The CDR3 DNA follows: TGTGCCAGCAGGGAGATCGGGGGTAGGGAGACCCAGTACTTC. It yields the protein CASREIGGRETQYF.

The chain has TRBV27 and TRBJ1-1; D is unclear. This CDR3 is 13 amino acids long. The ends were cut back, 6 bases at V and 0 bases at J, with 8 bases in the middle. The germline V gene has CDR1 MNHEY and CDR2 SMNVEV (reference sequence). This chain's CDR3 is CASSTTMNTEAFF. CDR3 DNA sequence: TGTGCCAGCAGCACGACTATGAACACTGAAGCTTTCTTT.

This clonotype occurred once. The rearrangement links TRBV7-9 to TRBJ2-3; D tentatively reads TRBD1 or TRBD2 (5 bases each). V gave up 6 bases and J gave up 0 bases, with 19 bases separating them. Germline CDR1 SEHNR, CDR2 FQNEAQ (reference sequence). This CDR3 is 17 amino acids long. This CDR3 reads CASSSPWGIASTDTQYF. The CDR3 nucleotides read TGTGCCAGCAGTTCCCCTTGGGGGATTGCTAGCACAGATACGCAGTATTTT.

This clonotype was recorded at least ten times. V gene TRBV19 combines with J gene TRBJ2-1; TRBD2 matches 9 bases. The CDR3 totals 15 residues. Unmatched junction bases numbered 9, after V lost 4 bases and J lost 8 bases. From germline, CDR1 is LNHDA and CDR2 SQIVND (reference sequence). The CDR3: CASSTSSGMRDEQFF. The CDR3 DNA follows: TGTGCCAGTAGTACGTCTAGCGGGATGAGAGATGAGCAGTTCTTC.

This clonotype was observed many times. The V and J genes are TRBV30 and TRBJ1-5; D perhaps matches TRBD1 (5 bases). CDR3 length equals 12 residues. Trimming left V 0 bases short and J 9 bases short, with 9 bases between. Germline V gene lookup returns CDR1 GTSNPN and CDR2 SVGIG (reference sequence). The CDR3 loop is CAWSVWGGPQHF. In DNA, the CDR3 is TGTGCCTGGAGTGTTTGGGGGGGGCCCCAGCATTTT.

The chain is built from TRBV20-1 and TRBJ1-5; 8 nucleotides match TRBD1. The V gene's germline CDR1 is DFQATT and CDR2 SNEGSKA (reference sequence). CDR3 size: 13 residues. After removal of 1 base from V and 4 bases from J, the junction contained 0 bases not matched to a gene. CDR3 sequence (DNA): TGCAGTGCTAGAGGGACAGGGAATCAGCCCCAGCATTTT. It encodes CSARGTGNQPQHF.

At least ten counts were recorded for this clonotype. The chain recombines TRBV19 with TRBJ2-7; D is ambiguous. The CDR3 is 15 amino acids. CDR1 LNHDA and CDR2 SQIVND come from the germline V gene (reference sequence). V was pared by 1 base and J by 2 bases, with 12 bases between. Here the CDR3 reads CASSIGGLTTYEQYF. The DNA of the CDR3 is TGTGCCAGTAGTATAGGTGGGCTGACCACCTACGAGCAGTACTTC.

This clonotype was detected many times. V is TRBV4-2 and J is TRBJ2-1; 13 nucleotides align to TRBD2. CDR3 length: 18 residues. CDR1 is LGHNA, CDR2 YNFKEQ, per germline. Trimming removed 1 base from V and 5 bases from J; junction bases left unmatched: 8. CDR3 sequence (DNA): TGTGCCAGCAGCCAAGTAAGAACTAGCGGGAGGGCCCACAATGAGCAGTTCTTC. It codes for CASSQVRTSGRAHNEQFF.

This clonotype is labeled medium-sized (0.01 to 0.1%). The gene calls are TRBV12-3 or TRBV12-4 and TRBJ2-1; tentatively, D is TRBD1 or TRBD2 (5 bases each). This CDR3 is built from 13 residues. V was cut by 5 bases and J by 12 bases, with 17 bases left in between. CDR3 bases: TGTGCCAGCAGTCCCCGGGATGGGACCGCGCAGTTCTTC. It yields the protein CASSPRDGTAQFF.

There are many counts of this clonotype. The genes are TRBV20-1 and TRBJ1-6, with D unresolved. V was pared by 5 bases and J by 3 bases, with 11 bases between. The length of the CDR3 is 14 residues. Germline V lookup: CDR1 DFQATT, CDR2 SNEGSKA (reference sequence). CDR3: CSAYTGYYNSPLHF. The CDR3 DNA follows: TGCAGTGCTTACACGGGTTACTATAATTCACCCCTCCACTTT.

This clonotype was picked up many times. The chain uses TRBV7-9 and TRBJ1-3, with unresolved D. Deletions cut 2 bases from V and 0 bases from J, with 5 bases between. CDR3 length: 14 amino acids. Germline CDR1 reads SEHNR; CDR2 reads FQNEAQ (reference sequence). CDR3 protein: CASSLRGSGNTIYF. CDR3 nucleotides: TGTGCCAGCAGCTTACGGGGCTCTGGAAACACCATATATTTT. The whole variable domain, remainder taken from reference TRBV7-9 and TRBJ1-3, is DTGVSQNPRHKITKRGQNVTFRCDPISEHNRLYWYRQTLGQGPEFLTYFQNEAQLEKSRLLSDRFSAERPKGSFSTLEIQRTEQGDSAMYLCASSLRGSGNTIYFGEGSWLTVV.